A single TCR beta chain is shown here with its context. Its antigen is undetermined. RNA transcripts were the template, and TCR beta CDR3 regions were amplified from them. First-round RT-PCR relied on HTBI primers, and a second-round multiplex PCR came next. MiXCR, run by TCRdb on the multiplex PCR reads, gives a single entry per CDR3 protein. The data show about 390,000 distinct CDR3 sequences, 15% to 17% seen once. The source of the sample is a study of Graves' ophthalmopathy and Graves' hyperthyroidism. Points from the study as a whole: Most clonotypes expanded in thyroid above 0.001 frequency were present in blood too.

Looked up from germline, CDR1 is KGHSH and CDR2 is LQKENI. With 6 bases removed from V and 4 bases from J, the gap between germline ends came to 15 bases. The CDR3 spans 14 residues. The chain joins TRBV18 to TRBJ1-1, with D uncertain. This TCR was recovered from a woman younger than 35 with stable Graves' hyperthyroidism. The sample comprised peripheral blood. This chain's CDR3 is CASSLINKGTEAFF. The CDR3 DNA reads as TGTGCCAGCTCCCTCATAAACAAGGGCACTGAAGCTTTCTTT.